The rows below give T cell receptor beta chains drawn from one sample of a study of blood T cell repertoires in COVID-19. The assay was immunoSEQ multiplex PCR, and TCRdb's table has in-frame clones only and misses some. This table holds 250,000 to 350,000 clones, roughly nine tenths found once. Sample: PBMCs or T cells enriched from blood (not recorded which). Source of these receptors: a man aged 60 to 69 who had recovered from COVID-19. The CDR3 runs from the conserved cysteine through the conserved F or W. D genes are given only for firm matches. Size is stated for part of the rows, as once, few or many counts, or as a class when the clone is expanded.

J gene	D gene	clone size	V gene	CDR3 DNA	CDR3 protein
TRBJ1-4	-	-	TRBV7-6	TGTGCCAGCAGCCCGGGACTAGTAGGGGAAAAACTGTTTTTT	CASSPGLVGEKLFF
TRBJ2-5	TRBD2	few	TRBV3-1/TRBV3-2	TGTGCCAGCAGCGCGCGAGCGGGAGGGCCGGGCGAGACCCAGTACTTC	CASSARAGGPGETQYF
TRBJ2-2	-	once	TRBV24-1	TGTGCCACCAGTGAAACGGGACTAGGGGGCCGGGAGCTGTTTTTT	CATSETGLGGRELFF
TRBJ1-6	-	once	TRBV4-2	TGTGCCAGCAGCCCCTGGCAGGGGAATTCACCCCTCCACTTT	CASSPWQGNSPLHF
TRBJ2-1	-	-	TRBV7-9	TGTGCCAGCAGCTTAGCAAGCGTGTACAATGAGCAGTTCTTC	CASSLASVYNEQFF
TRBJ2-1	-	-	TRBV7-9	TGTGCCAGCAGCTCAGGTAGCGCCTTAAGATCCTACAATGAGCAGTTCTTC	CASSSGSALRSYNEQFF
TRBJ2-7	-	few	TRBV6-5	TGTGCCAGCAGCCGATCTGGCCCCTACGAGCAGTACTTC	CASSRSGPYEQYF
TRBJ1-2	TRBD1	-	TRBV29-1	TGCAGCGTGGCAGGGGGCCGGGGCTACACCTTC	CSVAGGRGYTF
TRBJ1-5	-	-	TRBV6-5	TGTGCCAAAAGTTTGGGGCCCAATCAGCCCCAGCATTTT	CAKSLGPNQPQHF
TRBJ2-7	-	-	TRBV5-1	TGCGCCAGCAGCTTGGCCCAGGGTGTCTACGAGCAGTACTTC	CASSLAQGVYEQYF
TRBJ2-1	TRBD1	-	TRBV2	TGTGCCAGGCGGGGACAGGGGTCCTACAATGAGCAGTTCTTC	CARRGQGSYNEQFF
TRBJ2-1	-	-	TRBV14	TGTGCCAGCAGCCTTTTCGGGGGTGAGCAGTTCTTC	CASSLFGGEQFF
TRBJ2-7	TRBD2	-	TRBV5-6	TGTGCCAGCAGCGGGCGGGGACTAGCGGGTTTCGAGCAGTACTTC	CASSGRGLAGFEQYF
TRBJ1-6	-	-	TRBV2	TGTGCCAGCAGTGCATACAGGGAATTCACCCTCCACTTT	CASSAYREFTLHF
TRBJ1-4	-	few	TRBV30	TGTGCCTGGGGAGCCCGGAGGGATAATGAAAAACTGTTTTTT	CAWGARRDNEKLFF
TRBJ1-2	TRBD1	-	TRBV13	TGTGCCAGCAGCAGGGGACAGGGGCACGGCTACACCTTC	CASSRGQGHGYTF
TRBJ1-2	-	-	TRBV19	TGTGCCAGCAGACCTTATGGCGGAACCTATGGCTACACCTTC	CASRPYGGTYGYTF
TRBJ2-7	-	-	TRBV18	TGTGCCAGCTCACCGGGGCAGGGGATTTCCTACGAGCAGTACTTC	CASSPGQGISYEQYF
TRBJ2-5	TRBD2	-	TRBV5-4	TGTGCCAGCAGCTGGAGTGTGGGACTAGCGGGGGGGGAGACCCAGTACTTC	CASSWSVGLAGGETQYF
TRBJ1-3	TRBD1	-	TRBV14	TGTGCCAGCAGCCAAGGGTATCAGGGGGCGGCTGGAAACACCATATATTTT	CASSQGYQGAAGNTIYF
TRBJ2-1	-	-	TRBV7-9	TGTGCCAGCAGCTTAGACCCCACCCACAGGAGCTCCTACAATGAGCAGTTCTTC	CASSLDPTHRSSYNEQFF
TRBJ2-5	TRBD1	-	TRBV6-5	TGTGCCAGCAGTTTGACAGGGGAAGAGACCCAGTACTTC	CASSLTGEETQYF
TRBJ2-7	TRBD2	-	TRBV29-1	TGCAGCACCTCGGGGGGGGCCGTAGGGGAGCAGTACTTC	CSTSGGAVGEQYF
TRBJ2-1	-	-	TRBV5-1	TGCGCCAGCAGCCGCCAGGGGGGATCCTACAATGAGCAGTTCTTC	CASSRQGGSYNEQFF
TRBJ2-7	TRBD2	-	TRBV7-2	TGTGCCAGCAGCTCGACTAGCGGGAGCGCCTACGAGCAGTACTTC	CASSSTSGSAYEQYF
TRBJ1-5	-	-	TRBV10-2	TGCGCCAGCAGAGGACAGAACAATCAGCCCCAGCATTTT	CASRGQNNQPQHF
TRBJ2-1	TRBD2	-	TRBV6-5	TGTGCCAGCAGACCCCCCGGGACTAGCATCAATGAGCAGTTCTTC	CASRPPGTSINEQFF
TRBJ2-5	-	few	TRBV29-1	TGCAGCGTTGGGGGGGACTTTGCGGACACGGAGACCCAGTACTTC	CSVGGDFADTETQYF
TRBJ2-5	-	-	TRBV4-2	TGTGCCAGCAGCCAAGATGCGGGACCGACGTTCGCCCAGTACTTC	CASSQDAGPTFAQYF
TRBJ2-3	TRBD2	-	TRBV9	TGTGCCAGCAGCGTAGAGCTAGCGGGGGGGGACACAGATACGCAGTATTTT	CASSVELAGGDTDTQYF
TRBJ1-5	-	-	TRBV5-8	TGTGCCAGCAGCTTGAGGAGTGCCGGGGATCGGTCCCAGCATTTT	CASSLRSAGDRSQHF
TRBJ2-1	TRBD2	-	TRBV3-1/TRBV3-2	TGTGCCAGCAGCCAAGATCTCGTGAGCGGGGGAGGCCAAATGAATGAGCAGTTCTTC	CASSQDLVSGGGQMNEQFF
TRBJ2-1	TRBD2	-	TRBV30	TGTGCCTGGAGAGAACTGACTAGCGACTCCTACAATGAGCAGTTCTTC	CAWRELTSDSYNEQFF
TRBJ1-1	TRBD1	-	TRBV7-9	TGTGCCAGCAGCGGTAAACAGGGGGCGGACACTGAAGCTTTCTTT	CASSGKQGADTEAFF
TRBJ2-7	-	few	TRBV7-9	TGTGCCAGCAGCTTAGCGCTTGGAGGATCCTACGAGCAGTACTTC	CASSLALGGSYEQYF
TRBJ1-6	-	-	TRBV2	TGTGCCAGCAAGGCAGGGCAAAGCTCCTATAATTCACCCCTCCACTTT	CASKAGQSSYNSPLHF
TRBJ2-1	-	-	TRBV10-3	TGTGCCACGACACCCCCGGGGGTCAATGAGCAGTTCTTC	CATTPPGVNEQFF
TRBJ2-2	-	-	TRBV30	TGTGCCTGGGCCATGAGACAGGAGGTCCGGGAGCTGTTTTTT	CAWAMRQEVRELFF
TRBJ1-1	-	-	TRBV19	TGTGCCAGTAGTAGACAGAACACTGAAGCTTTCTTT	CASSRQNTEAFF
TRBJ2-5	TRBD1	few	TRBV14	TGTGCCAGCAGCGATGACAGGGGGCGCTGGAAGACCCAGTACTTC	CASSDDRGRWKTQYF
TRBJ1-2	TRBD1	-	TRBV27	TGTGCCAGCAGGACAGGGCTGAGTGGCTACACCTTC	CASRTGLSGYTF
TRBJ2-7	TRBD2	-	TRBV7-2	TGTGCCAGCAGCTTAGGTGGGACTAGAGACTACGAGCAGTACTTC	CASSLGGTRDYEQYF
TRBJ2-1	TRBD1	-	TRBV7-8	TGTGCCAGCAGCGACAGGGGCCTATACAATGAGCAGTTCTTC	CASSDRGLYNEQFF
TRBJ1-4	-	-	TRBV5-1	TGCGCCAGCGGCCCGCGGGGGGGAACTAATGAAAAACTGTTTTTT	CASGPRGGTNEKLFF
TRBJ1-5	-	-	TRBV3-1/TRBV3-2	TGTGCCAGCAGCCAAGGAGATCAGCCCCAGCATTTT	CASSQGDQPQHF
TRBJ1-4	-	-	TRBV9	TGTGCCAGCAGCGTAGCAGGGGCTAGTGGAGAAAAACTGTTTTTT	CASSVAGASGEKLFF
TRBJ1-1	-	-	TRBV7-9	TGTGCCAGCAGCTTAGGGGGGGACACTGAAGCTTTCTTT	CASSLGGDTEAFF
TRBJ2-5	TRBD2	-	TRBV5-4	TGTGCCAGCAGTTGGGGGGCTAGCGGGGCCCAAGAGACCCAGTACTTC	CASSWGASGAQETQYF
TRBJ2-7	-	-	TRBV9	TGTGCCAGCAGCGTAGCCGGACACTCCTACGAGCAGTACTTC	CASSVAGHSYEQYF